This TCR beta chain was recovered during a study of cytotoxic CD8 clonotypes in ibrutinib-treated CLL. Cryopreserved PBMCs yielded about 2.1 micrograms of genomic DNA for TCR beta libraries. Measured with immunoSEQ multiplex PCR; TCRdb has only the in-frame clones, and not every one. The repertoire holds roughly 200,000 clones, over 65% seen once, with about 6.4% in the top ten. The CDR3 has 16 amino acids. Germline values: CDR1 SEHNR, CDR2 FQNEAQ (reference sequence). With V trimmed by 5 bases and J by 0 bases, 6 bases remained unmatched. Sequences were derived from PBMCs, sampled after 12 months of ibrutinib treatment. This clonotype was obtained from a human donor with chronic lymphocytic leukemia. This chain joins TRBV7-9 and TRBJ1-3; 8 bases align to TRBD1. The CDR3 spells CASSSTGQGSGNTIYF. The CDR3 nucleotides read TGTGCCAGCAGCAGTACCGGACAGGGCTCTGGAAACACCATATATTTT.